Given below is one TCR beta chain in context. This entry belongs to a study of technical replicates of blood from four donors. This table comes from immunoSEQ multiplex PCR, and its TCRdb copy is limited to in-frame clones, with some not included. Among around 80,000 clones listed, 91% were seen once. This clonotype originated in a human donor in good health. What was sequenced was T cells isolated from PBMCs.

The CDR3 loop is CASSLAGRFPNYGYTF. For the CDR3, the DNA is TGTGCCAGCAGCTTAGCAGGGAGGTTTCCTAACTATGGCTACACCTTC. V usage is TRBV7-2 and J usage is TRBJ1-2, with D unclear. Germline V gene sequence: CDR1 SGHTA, CDR2 FQGNSA. V lost 0 bases to trimming and J lost 0 bases, with 11 bases between them. The CDR3 runs 16 residues. The full variable domain, with the rest looked up from reference TRBV7-2 and TRBJ1-2, is GAGVSQSPSNKVTEKGKDVELRCDPISGHTALYWYRQSLGQGLEFLIYFQGNSAPDKSGLPSDRFSAERTGGSVSTLTIQRTQQEDSAVYLCASSLAGRFPNYGYTFGSGTRLTVV.